This record looks at one T cell receptor (beta chain) sequence and its context. Its antigen is still unknown. The treatment: roughly 20 received Ad26.COV2.S at low or high dose, single or two shots; about five received placebo; per-sample allocation not given. Repertoires come from day 63 after the first vaccine or placebo injection. This sample is part of a study of Ad26.COV2.S vaccination and SARS-CoV-2 variants. Whole-study context: Ad26.COV2.S was injected intramuscularly once or twice, 56 days apart.

Some clones are missing from TCRdb's copy, which holds only in-frame ones; the method was immunoSEQ multiplex PCR. The table has about 400,000 clones, 88% seen once; the top ten hold around 3.6%. The V end was cut by 0 bases, the J end by 7 bases, with 6 bases between. Germline V gives CDR1 SGHRS, CDR2 YFSETQ. This CDR3 comprises 12 residues. General observations from the study: Vaccinees and placebo recipients showed similar non-spike TCR breadth. People given the vaccine had a wider spike-specific TCR breadth than placebo recipients did.

The sample was peripheral blood, taken in a trial of Ad26.COV2.S vaccine versus placebo. This chain connects TRBV5-1 to TRBJ2-3, with D unresolved. The receptor comes from a person between 18 and 65 years old who received the Ad26.COV2.S COVID-19 vaccine or a placebo. The DNA for the CDR3 is TGCGCCAGCAGCTTGGAAGGGCATACGCAGTATTTT. Its translation: CASSLEGHTQYF. The whole variable domain, filled in from reference TRBV5-1 and TRBJ2-3, reads KAGVTQTPRYLIKTRGQQVTLSCSPISGHRSVSWYQQTPGQGLQFLFEYFSETQRNKGNFPGRFSGRQFSNSRSEMNVSTLELGDSALYLCASSLEGHTQYFGPGTRLTVL.